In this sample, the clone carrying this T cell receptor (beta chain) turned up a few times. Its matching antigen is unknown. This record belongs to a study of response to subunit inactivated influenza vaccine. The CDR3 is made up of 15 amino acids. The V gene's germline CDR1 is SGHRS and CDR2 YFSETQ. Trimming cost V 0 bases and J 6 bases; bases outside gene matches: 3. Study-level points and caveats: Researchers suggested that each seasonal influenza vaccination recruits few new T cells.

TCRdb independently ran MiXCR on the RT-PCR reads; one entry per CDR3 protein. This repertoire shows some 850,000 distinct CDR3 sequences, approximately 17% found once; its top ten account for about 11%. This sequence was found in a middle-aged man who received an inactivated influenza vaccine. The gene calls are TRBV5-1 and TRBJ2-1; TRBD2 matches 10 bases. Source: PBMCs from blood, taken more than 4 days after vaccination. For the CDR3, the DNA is TGCGCCAGCAGCTTGGCTAGCGGGGGCCCCAATGAGCAGTTCTTC. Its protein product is CASSLASGGPNEQFF.